The source of this T cell receptor (beta chain) is a study of T cells after yellow fever vaccination. Study-level findings and limits: Once the booster was given, most primary-vaccination clones reappeared, at around 96% for CD4 and roughly 90% for CD8. Weaker, the secondary response peaked sooner, at day 5 versus 15.

This CDR3 has 17 amino acids. The germline V gene has CDR1 MNHEY and CDR2 SVGAGI. V gave up 0 bases and J gave up 1 base, with 10 bases separating them. This clonotype showed up just a few times. As yet, its antigen is unknown. MiXCR was run by TCRdb on the 5' RACE reads, yielding one entry per CDR3 protein. The table shows around 310,000 distinct CDR3 sequences, with roughly 9.4% occurring only once. This rearrangement joins TRBV6-5 to TRBJ2-6; D ambiguous. The TCR comes from a man between 18 and 35 years old who received the YFV17D yellow fever vaccine. The specimen comprised PBMCs, sampled on the day of the first yellow fever vaccination. CDR3 sequence: CASSYSISTSGANVLTF. As DNA, the CDR3 is TGTGCCAGCAGTTACTCGATATCGACTTCTGGGGCCAACGTCCTGACTTTC.